This T cell receptor (beta chain) was observed in a study of blood T cell repertoires in COVID-19. This table comes from immunoSEQ multiplex PCR, and its TCRdb copy is limited to in-frame clones, with some not included. The data hold over 450,000 clones, with around nine tenths observed a single time. The CDR3 has 16 residues. Trimming at V came to 4 bases and at J to 2 bases, leaving 7 bases not matched to a gene. Per the germline V gene, CDR1 is MGHRA and CDR2 is YSYEKL. This chain links TRBV4-1 with TRBJ2-1; 8 bases line up with TRBD2. The TCR originated in a woman in her 50s with COVID-19, enrolled during active disease. Input material: peripheral blood. The CDR3 bases are TGCGCCAGCAGCCCAGAAACGGGGGGGACCTACAATGAGCAGTTCTTC. Translation gives CASSPETGGTYNEQFF.